The 26 T cell receptor beta chains below were found in one sample sequenced in a study of blood T cell repertoires in COVID-19. This table comes from immunoSEQ multiplex PCR, and its TCRdb copy is limited to in-frame clones, with some not included. The table lists approximately 52,000 clones, roughly nine tenths of them singletons. The material sequenced was peripheral blood. The receptors shown here come from a man aged 60 to 75 with active COVID-19.

The gene calls are TRBV3-1 (or the pseudogene TRBV3-2) and TRBJ2-1; D not resolved. V was clipped by 5 bases and J by 10 bases, with 12 bases between them. CDR1 is LGHDT, CDR2 YNNKEL, per germline (reference sequence). The CDR3 runs to 12 residues. In DNA form, the CDR3 reads TGTGCCAGCAGCGCATCTTCGACAGAGCAGTTCTTC. It specifies CASSASSTEQFF.

The CDR3 bases are TGTGCCAGCTCACCCCAGGGTAAAACGCAGTATTTT. Its protein product is CASSPQGKTQYF. This chain links TRBV18 with TRBJ2-3; D is possibly TRBD1 (5 bases). V was clipped by 3 bases and J by 9 bases, with 10 bases between them. The CDR3 has 12 amino acids. Per germline, CDR1 KGHSH and CDR2 LQKENI.

The chain couples TRBV11-2 to TRBJ2-3; perhaps TRBD2 as D (5 bases). Trimming removed 2 bases from V and 5 bases from J, with 14 bases in between. Looked up from germline, CDR1 is SGHAT and CDR2 is FQNNGV. CDR3 length: 15 amino acids. DNA of the CDR3: TGTGCCAGCAGCTTAACGCGGGCCGGAATAGATACGCAGTATTTT. This sequence encodes CASSLTRAGIDTQYF.

The sample holds one count of this clone. The V call is TRBV4-1, the J call TRBJ2-3; 9 bases are a match to TRBD2. CDR3 length: 18 residues. CDR1 is MGHRA and CDR2 is YSYEKL in the germline V gene. The junction had 7 bases not matched to a gene; V was cut back by 0 bases and J by 0 bases. In DNA form, the CDR3 reads TGCGCCAGCAGCCAAGATCCAGCGGGGGGATATAGCACAGATACGCAGTATTTT. Translating gives CASSQDPAGGYSTDTQYF.

The chain couples TRBV15 to TRBJ2-3; 7 nucleotides agree with TRBD1. The length of the CDR3 is 17 residues. Germline loops: CDR1 LNHNV, CDR2 YYDKDF (reference sequence). V gave up 0 bases and J gave up 6 bases; unmatched junction bases: 12. Here the CDR3 DNA reads TGTGCCACCAGCAGAGATCATCGGAACAGGGGTAACGATACGCAGTATTTT. It codes for CATSRDHRNRGNDTQYF.

The chain joins TRBV28 to TRBJ1-2; D remains ambiguous. The germline CDR1 and CDR2 sequences are MDHEN and SYDVKM. Trimming removed 7 bases at V and 4 bases at J, with 19 bases between. There are 15 residues in the CDR3. This CDR3 is CASKPGGVSSYGYTF. CDR3 bases: TGTGCCAGCAAACCTGGCGGGGTTAGTAGCTATGGCTACACCTTC.

The chain has TRBV7-8 and TRBJ2-6, with D unresolved. The germline V gene has CDR1 SGHVS and CDR2 FQNEAQ. The CDR3 covers 15 residues. The V gene lost 2 bases and the J gene lost 0 bases, with 5 bases spanning the gap. DNA for the CDR3: TGTGCCAGCAGCTTAATCCGCTCTGGGGCCAACGTCCTGACTTTC. It codes for CASSLIRSGANVLTF.

The gene calls are TRBV7-3 and TRBJ2-2; 8 positions agree with TRBD2. This CDR3 has 16 amino acids. V lost 6 bases, J lost 6 bases, and 12 bases stayed unmatched. Germline loops: CDR1 SGHTA, CDR2 FQGTGA. The CDR3 here is CASSLNSGVSSGELFF. Written as DNA, the CDR3 is TGTGCCAGCAGTCTAAATAGCGGGGTTAGTTCCGGGGAGCTGTTTTTT.

The CDR3 loop is CASSLISGITRDEQFF. The CDR3 region has the DNA TGTGCCAGCAGCTTAATTAGCGGGATAACGAGGGATGAGCAGTTCTTC. The V gene is TRBV7-9, the J gene TRBJ2-1; 8 nucleotides agree with TRBD2. Trimming took 2 bases from V and 8 from J; bases not matched to a gene: 11. The CDR3 is made up of 16 amino acids. From germline, CDR1 is SEHNR and CDR2 FQNEAQ (reference sequence).

The chain carries TRBV28 and TRBJ2-7; tentative D call: TRBD1 (6 bases). V was trimmed by 3 bases and J by 4 bases, leaving 10 bases between them. The V gene's germline CDR1 is MDHEN and CDR2 SYDVKM. The CDR3 loop spans 13 amino acids. CDR3 in amino acids: CASSLSGAYEQYF. Here the CDR3 DNA reads TGTGCCAGCAGTTTGTCAGGGGCTTACGAGCAGTACTTC.

The chain carries TRBV3-1 (or the pseudogene TRBV3-2) and TRBJ1-4; 8 nucleotides agree with TRBD1. V trimming: 1 base; J trimming: 7 bases; junction bases outside the gene matches: 5. Germline V gene data show CDR1 as LGHDT and CDR2 as YNNKEL (reference sequence). CDR3 size: 15 residues. The CDR3 nucleotides are TGTGCCAGCAGCCAAGGCTACCAGGGGGCTGAAAAACTGTTTTTT. This encodes CASSQGYQGAEKLFF.

The chain combines TRBV4-2 with TRBJ2-2; no definite D call. Germline V gene lookup returns CDR1 LGHNA and CDR2 YNFKEQ. The CDR3 covers 13 residues. Between the trimmed V and J ends, which lost 4 bases and 0 bases, there was a span of 3 bases. This CDR3 reads CASSPTNTGELFF. CDR3 in DNA: TGTGCCAGCAGCCCTACGAACACCGGGGAGCTGTTTTTT.

V and J are TRBV12-3 or TRBV12-4 and TRBJ2-7; maybe TRBD2 (5 bases). The CDR3 is made up of 13 amino acids. V lost 3 bases, J lost 3 bases, and 9 bases lay in between. CDR3 sequence: CASSFGLGYEQYF. In DNA, the CDR3 is TGTGCCAGCAGTTTCGGACTTGGCTACGAGCAGTACTTC.

The genes are TRBV3-1 (or the pseudogene TRBV3-2) and TRBJ2-7; TRBD1 matches 7 bases. CDR3 length: 14 amino acids. Germline-derived CDR1 and CDR2 are LGHDT and YNNKEL (reference sequence). The V and J ends lost 1 base and 4 bases, in that order; junction bases with no gene match: 4. The CDR3 DNA follows: TGTGCCAGCAGCCAAGGAGGGGGCGCATACGAGCAGTACTTC. Its translation is CASSQGGGAYEQYF.

The rearrangement links TRBV4-3 to TRBJ2-1; tentatively, D is TRBD2 (6 bases). Per the germline V gene, CDR1 is LGHNA and CDR2 is YSLEER. The CDR3 covers 17 residues. V lost 0 bases, J lost 5 bases, and 17 bases lay in between. The CDR3 region has the DNA TGCGCCAGCAGCCAAGATGTAAGGGCTAGCGCCAACAATGAGCAGTTCTTC. Translated: CASSQDVRASANNEQFF.

The chain combines TRBV24-1 with TRBJ1-4; D may be TRBD1 (5 bases). The CDR3 sequence is 13 residues long. CDR1 is KGHDR and CDR2 is SFDVKD in the germline V gene. V was shortened by 3 bases and J by 7 bases, with 8 bases between the two germline ends. The CDR3 DNA is TGTGCCACCAGTGATAGGGGTACTGAAAAACTGTTTTTT. This translates into CATSDRGTEKLFF.

The V and J genes are TRBV7-8 and TRBJ1-3; D is uncertain. CDR3 length equals 15 residues. Germline CDR1 reads SGHVS; CDR2 reads FQNEAQ. V lost 5 bases to trimming and J lost 2 bases, with 13 bases between them. The CDR3 loop is CASSRVHSAGNTIYF. CDR3 nucleotide sequence: TGTGCCAGCAGCCGAGTTCACTCTGCTGGAAACACCATATATTTT.

The chain uses TRBV27 and TRBJ2-3; TRBD2 aligns across 12 bases. After removal of 2 bases from V and 5 bases from J, the junction contained 2 bases not matched to a gene. The CDR3 is 15 residues long. CDR1 MNHEY and CDR2 SMNVEV come from the germline V gene (reference sequence). The DNA of the CDR3 is TGTGCCAGCAGTTTACTGGGACTAGCGGGAGATACGCAGTATTTT. It translates to CASSLLGLAGDTQYF.

The genes are TRBV2 and TRBJ1-4, with D hard to call. V lost 1 base, J lost 0 bases, and 6 bases lay in between. CDR3 length: 15 residues. From germline, CDR1 is SNHLY and CDR2 FYNNEI. The CDR3 sequence: CASSEGAATNEKLFF. For the CDR3, the DNA is TGTGCCAGCAGTGAAGGGGCAGCAACTAATGAAAAACTGTTTTTT.

The chain is built from TRBV7-2 and TRBJ2-2; D is unclear. Deletions cut 5 bases from V and 8 bases from J, with 9 bases between. There are 12 residues in the CDR3. Germline loops: CDR1 SGHTA, CDR2 FQGNSA. In DNA, the CDR3 is TGTGCCAGCAGCCGTCTCGCGGGGGAGCTGTTTTTT. It is translated as CASSRLAGELFF.

V and J are TRBV7-9 and TRBJ2-1; D is uncertain. This CDR3 is 13 amino acids long. Germline-derived CDR1 and CDR2 are SEHNR and FQNEAQ (reference sequence). Trimming pared 5 bases from V and 7 bases from J, leaving 12 bases between. The CDR3 region has the DNA TGTGCCAGCAGCCTAGGAGTCTTAAATGAGCAGTTCTTC. Amino acid sequence: CASSLGVLNEQFF.

The rearrangement uses TRBV6-6 and TRBJ1-2; TRBD1 aligns across 12 bases. The CDR3 covers 16 residues. CDR1 is MNHNY and CDR2 is SVGAGI in the germline V gene (reference sequence). V lost 5 bases, J lost 0 bases, and 4 bases stayed unmatched. CDR3 loop: CASSLRDRGPNYGYTF. The CDR3 DNA reads as TGTGCCAGCAGTCTCCGGGACAGGGGGCCTAACTATGGCTACACCTTC.

The chain is built from TRBV28 and TRBJ2-2; TRBD1 aligns across 8 bases. V was clipped by 2 bases and J by 5 bases; unmatched bases: 4. In germline, CDR1 is MDHEN, CDR2 SYDVKM. This CDR3 is 15 amino acids long. As DNA, the CDR3 is TGTGCCAGCAGTTTACGAGGACAGGGAACCGGGGAGCTGTTTTTT. Protein: CASSLRGQGTGELFF.

The V and J genes are TRBV13 and TRBJ2-1; possibly TRBD2 for D (6 bases). Germline lookup yields CDR1 PRHDT and CDR2 FYEKMQ (reference sequence). The ends were cut back, 5 bases at V and 6 bases at J, with 17 bases in the middle. This CDR3 has 15 residues. The CDR3 nucleotides read TGTGCCAGCAGCCGGGGACTCCCGCTACGCAATGAGCAGTTCTTC. Amino acid sequence: CASSRGLPLRNEQFF.

The rearrangement joins TRBV7-9 to TRBJ2-1; D possibly corresponds to TRBD2 (6 bases). The CDR3 consists of 14 residues. V lost 6 bases and J 7 bases, leaving 16 bases between the germline ends. Germline V gene sequence: CDR1 SEHNR, CDR2 FQNEAQ (reference sequence). The CDR3 coding sequence is TGTGCCAGCAGTATAATCGAGGAGGGAAATGAGCAGTTCTTC. Amino acids: CASSIIEEGNEQFF.

The chain employs TRBV11-2 and TRBJ1-3; no firm D call. Trimming took off 0 bases at V and 6 bases at J, with 12 bases between the two ends. This CDR3 has 15 amino acids. Germline V gene sequence: CDR1 SGHAT, CDR2 FQNNGV. CDR3 residues: CASSLETGGVNTIYF. The CDR3 nucleotides are TGTGCCAGCAGCTTAGAAACGGGCGGGGTAAACACCATATATTTT.